This T cell receptor beta chain was observed in a study of response to subunit inactivated influenza vaccine. Each CDR3 protein is one row after TCRdb ran MiXCR on the RT-PCR reads. The table shows hundreds of thousands of distinct CDR3 sequences, with about a fifth occurring only once. There are a few counts of this clonotype. The J segment lost 4 bases and the V segment lost 11 bases, leaving 8 bases of the junction unmatched. The CDR3 has 14 amino acids. The source was PBMCs from blood, collected less than 6 days after vaccination. V gene TRBV12-3 or TRBV12-4 combines with J gene TRBJ2-5, with 12 bases fitting TRBD2. The TCR comes from a man aged 45-65 years who received an inactivated influenza vaccine. This chain's CDR3 is CASCGTSGRETQYF. CDR3 bases: TGTGCCTCCTGCGGGACTAGCGGGCGAGAGACCCAGTACTTC.